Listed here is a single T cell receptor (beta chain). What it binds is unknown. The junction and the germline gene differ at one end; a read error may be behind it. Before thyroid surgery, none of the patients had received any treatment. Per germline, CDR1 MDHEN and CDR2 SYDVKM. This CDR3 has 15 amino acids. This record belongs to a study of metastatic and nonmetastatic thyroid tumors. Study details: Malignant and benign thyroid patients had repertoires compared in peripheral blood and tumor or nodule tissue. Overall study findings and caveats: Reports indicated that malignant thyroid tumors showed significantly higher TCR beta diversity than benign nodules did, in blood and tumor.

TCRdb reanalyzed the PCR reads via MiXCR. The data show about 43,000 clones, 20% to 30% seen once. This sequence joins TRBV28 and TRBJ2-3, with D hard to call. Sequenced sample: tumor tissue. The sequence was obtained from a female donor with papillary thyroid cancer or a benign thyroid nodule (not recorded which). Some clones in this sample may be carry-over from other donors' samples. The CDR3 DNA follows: TGTGCCAGCAGTTTACAAGGGCTGGGCACAGATACGCAATATTTT. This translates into CASSLQGLGTDTQYF.